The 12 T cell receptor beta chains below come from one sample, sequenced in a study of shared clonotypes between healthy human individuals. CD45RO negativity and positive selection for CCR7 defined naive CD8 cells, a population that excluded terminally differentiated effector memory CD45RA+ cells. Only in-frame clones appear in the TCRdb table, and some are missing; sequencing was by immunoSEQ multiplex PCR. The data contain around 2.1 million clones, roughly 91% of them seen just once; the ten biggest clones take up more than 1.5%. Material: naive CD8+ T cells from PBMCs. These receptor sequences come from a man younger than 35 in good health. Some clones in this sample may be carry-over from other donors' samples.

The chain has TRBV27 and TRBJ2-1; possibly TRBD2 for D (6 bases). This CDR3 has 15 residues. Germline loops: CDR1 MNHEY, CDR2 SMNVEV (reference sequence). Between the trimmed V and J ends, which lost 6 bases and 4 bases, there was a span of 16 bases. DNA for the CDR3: TGTGCCAGCAGCCAGGAGGGCGGAGGGTACAATGAGCAGTTCTTC. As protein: CASSQEGGGYNEQFF.

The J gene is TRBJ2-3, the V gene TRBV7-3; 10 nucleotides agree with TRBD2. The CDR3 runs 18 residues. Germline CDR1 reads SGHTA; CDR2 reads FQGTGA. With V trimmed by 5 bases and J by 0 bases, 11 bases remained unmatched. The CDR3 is CASSPIPGLAPSTDTQYF. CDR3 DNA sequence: TGTGCCAGCAGCCCCATCCCGGGACTAGCGCCCAGCACAGATACGCAGTATTTT.

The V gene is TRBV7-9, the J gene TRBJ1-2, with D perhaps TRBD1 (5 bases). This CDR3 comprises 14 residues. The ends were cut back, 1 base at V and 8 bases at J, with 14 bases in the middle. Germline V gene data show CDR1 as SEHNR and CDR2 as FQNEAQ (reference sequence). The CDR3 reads CASSLGGRGDGYTF. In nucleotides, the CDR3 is TGTGCCAGCAGCTTAGGGGGCAGAGGGGACGGCTACACCTTC.

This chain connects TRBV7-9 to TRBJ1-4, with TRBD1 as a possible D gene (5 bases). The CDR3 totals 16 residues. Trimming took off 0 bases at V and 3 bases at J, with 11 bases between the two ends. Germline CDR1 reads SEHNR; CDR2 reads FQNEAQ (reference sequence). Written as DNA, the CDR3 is TGTGCCAGCAGCTTAGCGTGGGGAGGGGCTAATGAAAAACTGTTTTTT. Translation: CASSLAWGGANEKLFF. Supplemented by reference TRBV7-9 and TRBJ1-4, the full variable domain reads DTGVSQNPRHKITKRGQNVTFRCDPISEHNRLYWYRQTLGQGPEFLTYFQNEAQLEKSRLLSDRFSAERPKGSFSTLEIQRTEQGDSAMYLCASSLAWGGANEKLFFGSGTQLSVL.

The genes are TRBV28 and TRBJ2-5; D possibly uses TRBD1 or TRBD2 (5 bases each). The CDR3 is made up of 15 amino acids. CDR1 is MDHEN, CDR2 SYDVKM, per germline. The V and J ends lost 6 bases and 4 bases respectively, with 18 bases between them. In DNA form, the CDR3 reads TGTGCCAGCAGCCTGATTGGAGGTGGGGGAGAGACCCAGTACTTC. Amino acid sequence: CASSLIGGGGETQYF.

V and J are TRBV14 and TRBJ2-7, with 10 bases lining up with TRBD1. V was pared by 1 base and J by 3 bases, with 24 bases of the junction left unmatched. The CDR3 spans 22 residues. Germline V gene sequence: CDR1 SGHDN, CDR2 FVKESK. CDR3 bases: TGTGCCAGCAGCCAAGGGGGACAGGGGATCGGACTTGGCGGGGGGCCCAACTACGAGCAGTACTTC. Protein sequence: CASSQGGQGIGLGGGPNYEQYF.

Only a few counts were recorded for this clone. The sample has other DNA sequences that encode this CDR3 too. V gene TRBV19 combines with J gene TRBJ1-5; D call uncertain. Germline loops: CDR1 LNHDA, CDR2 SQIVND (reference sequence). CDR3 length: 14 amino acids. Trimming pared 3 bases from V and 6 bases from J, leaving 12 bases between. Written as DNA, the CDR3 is TGTGCCAGTAGTATTGGAGGTCGCGGTCAGCCCCAGCATTTT. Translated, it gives CASSIGGRGQPQHF.

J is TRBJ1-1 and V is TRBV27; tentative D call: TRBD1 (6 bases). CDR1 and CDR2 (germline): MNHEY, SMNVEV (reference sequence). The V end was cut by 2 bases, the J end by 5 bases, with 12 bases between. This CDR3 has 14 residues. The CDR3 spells CASSLTGPETEAFF. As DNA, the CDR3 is TGTGCCAGCAGTTTAACAGGGCCGGAGACTGAAGCTTTCTTT.

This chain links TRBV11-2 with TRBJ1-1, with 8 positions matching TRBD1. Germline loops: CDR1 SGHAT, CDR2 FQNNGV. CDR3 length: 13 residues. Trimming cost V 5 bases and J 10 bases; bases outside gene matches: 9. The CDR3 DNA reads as TGTGCCAGCAGCAACAGGGGGGGGATGGGAGCTTTCTTT. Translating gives CASSNRGGMGAFF.

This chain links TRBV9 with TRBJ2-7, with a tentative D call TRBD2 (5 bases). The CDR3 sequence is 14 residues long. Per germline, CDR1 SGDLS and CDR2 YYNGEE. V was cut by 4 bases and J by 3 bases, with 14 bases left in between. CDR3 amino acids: CASSPRGPGYEQYF. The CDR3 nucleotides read TGTGCCAGCAGCCCCCGGGGTCCCGGCTACGAGCAGTACTTC.

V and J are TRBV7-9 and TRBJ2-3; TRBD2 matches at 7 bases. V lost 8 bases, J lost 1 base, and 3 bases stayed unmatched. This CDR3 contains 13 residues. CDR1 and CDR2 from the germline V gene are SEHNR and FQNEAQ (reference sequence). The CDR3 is CASDLAGTDTQYF. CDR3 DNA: TGTGCCAGCGATCTAGCGGGCACAGATACGCAGTATTTT.

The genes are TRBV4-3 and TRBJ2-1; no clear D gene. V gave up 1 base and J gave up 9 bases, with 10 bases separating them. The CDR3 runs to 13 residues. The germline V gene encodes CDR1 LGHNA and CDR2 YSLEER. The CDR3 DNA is TGCGCCAGCAGCCAAGGGCCCCAGCCTGAGCAGTTCTTC. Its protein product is CASSQGPQPEQFF.